This TCR beta chain was identified in a study of blood T cells in healthy people across ages. In the study overall: About one barcoded beta molecule per two T cells came from capture by template switching.

The V gene's germline CDR1 is SNHLY and CDR2 FYNNEI. The CDR3 sequence is 14 residues long. Next came a second PCR, run for about 6 to 12 cycles, which used a sample-barcoded 5' primer along with a J-beta primer mix. With 12 random nucleotides, a template-switch adaptor tagged each individual cDNA molecule. TCRdb re-called the 5' RACE reads with MiXCR, one entry per CDR3 protein. The table has some 940,000 distinct CDR3 sequences, about 29% seen once. Points on this clonotype: The junction differs from germline at one of its ends, possibly a read error.

Separately, the same data were catalogued under a study of T cells of mothers and their children. Per that paper: Whatever RNA was extracted went entirely into cDNA synthesis, at about 1.5 ug per 15 ul.

Sample: blood. This chain joins TRBV2 and TRBJ2-1; TRBD2 matches 7 bases. The TCR was taken from a woman in her thirties or forties in good health. The CDR3 reads CAGSETSSSDEQFF. As DNA, the CDR3 is TGTGCCGGCAGTGAGACTAGCTCTAGCGATGAGCAGTTCTTC. The full variable domain, completed using reference TRBV2 and TRBJ2-1, is EPEVTQTPSHQVTQMGQEVILRCVPISNHLYFYWYRQILGQKVEFLVSFYNNEISEKSEIFDDQFSVERPDGSNFTLKIRSTKLEDSAMYFCAGSETSSSDEQFFGPGTRLTVL.